This T cell receptor beta chain was captured by sequencing in a study of Graves' ophthalmopathy and Graves' hyperthyroidism. A word on this clonotype: Being one base from a much bigger clone, this may be a read error.

RNA transcripts were the template, and TCR beta CDR3 regions were amplified from them. After a first-round RT-PCR with HTBI primers, a second-round multiplex PCR was run. TCRdb recomputed calls from the multiplex PCR reads with MiXCR, one row per CDR3 protein. This sample has 660,000 or so distinct CDR3 sequences, with more than 40% found just once. The germline V gene has CDR1 ENHRY and CDR2 SYGVKD. The CDR3 is 14 amino acids. The ends lost 4 bases at V and 3 bases at J; junction bases unmatched: 6. The rearrangement joins TRBV10-3 to TRBJ2-7; 7 nucleotides line up with TRBD2. The specimen sequenced was peripheral blood. The clonotype originates from an adult man with Graves' ophthalmopathy. CDR3 DNA: TGTGCCATCAGTGGGCGCGGGGGAAACTACGAGCAGTACTTC. It specifies CAISGRGGNYEQYF.